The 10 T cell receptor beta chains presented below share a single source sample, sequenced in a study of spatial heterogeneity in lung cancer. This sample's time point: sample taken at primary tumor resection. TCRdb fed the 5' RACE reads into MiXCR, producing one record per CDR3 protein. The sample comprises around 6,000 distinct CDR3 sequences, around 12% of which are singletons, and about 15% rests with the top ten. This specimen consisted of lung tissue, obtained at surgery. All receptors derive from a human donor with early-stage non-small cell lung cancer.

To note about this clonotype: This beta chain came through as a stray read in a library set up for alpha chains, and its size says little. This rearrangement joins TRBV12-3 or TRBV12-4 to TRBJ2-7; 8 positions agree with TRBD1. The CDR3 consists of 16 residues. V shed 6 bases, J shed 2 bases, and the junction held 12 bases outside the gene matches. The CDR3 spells CASSSAITQGAYEQYF. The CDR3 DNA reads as TGTGCCAGCAGCTCCGCTATCACACAGGGGGCCTACGAGCAGTACTTC.

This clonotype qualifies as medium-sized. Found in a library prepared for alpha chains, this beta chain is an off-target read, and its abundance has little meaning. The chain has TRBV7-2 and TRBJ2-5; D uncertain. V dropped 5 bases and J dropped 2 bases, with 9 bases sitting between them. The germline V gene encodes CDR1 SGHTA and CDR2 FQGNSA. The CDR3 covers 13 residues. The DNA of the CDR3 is TGTGCCAGCAGCCGGTCTCGTCAAGAGACCCAGTACTTC. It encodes CASSRSRQETQYF.

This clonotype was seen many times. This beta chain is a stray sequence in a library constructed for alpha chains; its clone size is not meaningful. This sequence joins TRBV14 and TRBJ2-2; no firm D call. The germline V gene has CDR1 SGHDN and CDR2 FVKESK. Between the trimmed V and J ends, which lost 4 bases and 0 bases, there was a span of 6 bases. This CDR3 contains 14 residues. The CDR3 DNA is TGTGCCAGCAGCCGTGGGACGAACACCGGGGAGCTGTTTTTT. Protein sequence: CASSRGTNTGELFF.

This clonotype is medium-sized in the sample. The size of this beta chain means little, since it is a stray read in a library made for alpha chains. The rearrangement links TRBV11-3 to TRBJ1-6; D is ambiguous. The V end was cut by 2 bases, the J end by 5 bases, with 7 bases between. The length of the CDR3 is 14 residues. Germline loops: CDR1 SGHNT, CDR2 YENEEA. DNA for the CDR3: TGTGCCAGCAGCTTAAGAGGAAATAATTCACCCCTCCACTTT. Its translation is CASSLRGNNSPLHF.

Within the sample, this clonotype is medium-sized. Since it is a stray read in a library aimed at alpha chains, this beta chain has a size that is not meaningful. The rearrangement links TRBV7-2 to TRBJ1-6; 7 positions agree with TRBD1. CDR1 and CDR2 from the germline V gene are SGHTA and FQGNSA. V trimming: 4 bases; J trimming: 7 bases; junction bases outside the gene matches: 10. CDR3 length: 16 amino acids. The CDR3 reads CASSYLQGLPNSPLHF. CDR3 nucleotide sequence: TGTGCCAGCAGCTATCTACAGGGGCTACCAAATTCACCCCTCCACTTT. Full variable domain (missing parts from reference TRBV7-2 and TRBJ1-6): GAGVSQSPSNKVTEKGKDVELRCDPISGHTALYWYRQSLGQGLEFLIYFQGNSAPDKSGLPSDRFSAERTGGSVSTLTIQRTQQEDSAVYLCASSYLQGLPNSPLHFGNGTRLTVT.

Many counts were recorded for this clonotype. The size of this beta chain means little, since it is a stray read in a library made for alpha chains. The CDR3 loop reads CASSSPPTSTYEQYF. CDR3 DNA: TGTGCCAGCAGCTCTCCGCCTACTTCTACCTACGAGCAGTACTTC. This chain uses TRBV28 with TRBJ2-7; D is unclear. V lost 6 bases and J 2 bases, leaving 17 bases between the germline ends. Germline CDR1 MDHEN, CDR2 SYDVKM. This CDR3 is 15 amino acids long. The full variable domain, with the rest looked up from reference TRBV28 and TRBJ2-7, is DVKVTQSSRYLVKRTGEKVFLECVQDMDHENMFWYRQDPGLGLRLIYFSYDVKMKEKGDIPEGYSVSREKKERFSLILESASTNQTSMYLCASSSPPTSTYEQYFGPGTRLTVT.

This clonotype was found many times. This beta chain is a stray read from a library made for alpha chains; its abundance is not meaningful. The CDR3 spells CASSPRDRVFDEQYF. CDR3 coding DNA: TGTGCCAGCAGCCCCCGGGACAGGGTATTCGACGAGCAGTACTTC. The chain carries TRBV7-6 and TRBJ2-7, with 9 bases that match TRBD1. The CDR3 covers 15 residues. The germline V gene encodes CDR1 SGHVS and CDR2 FNYEAQ. V was clipped by 5 bases and J by 5 bases; unmatched bases: 10. The full variable domain, in which reference TRBV7-6 and TRBJ2-7 provide the parts outside the CDR3, is GAGVSQSPRYKVTKRGQDVALRCDPISGHVSLYWYRQALGQGPEFLTYFNYEAQQDKSGLPNDRFSAERPEGSISTLTIQRTEQRDSAMYRCASSPRDRVFDEQYFGPGTRLTVT.

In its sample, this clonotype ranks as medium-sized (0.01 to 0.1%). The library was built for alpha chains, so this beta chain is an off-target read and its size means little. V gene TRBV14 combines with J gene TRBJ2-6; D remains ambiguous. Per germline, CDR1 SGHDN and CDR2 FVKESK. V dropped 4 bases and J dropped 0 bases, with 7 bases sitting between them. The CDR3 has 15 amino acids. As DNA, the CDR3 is TGTGCCAGCAGCCCTACGGGCTCTGGGGCCAACGTCCTGACTTTC. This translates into CASSPTGSGANVLTF.

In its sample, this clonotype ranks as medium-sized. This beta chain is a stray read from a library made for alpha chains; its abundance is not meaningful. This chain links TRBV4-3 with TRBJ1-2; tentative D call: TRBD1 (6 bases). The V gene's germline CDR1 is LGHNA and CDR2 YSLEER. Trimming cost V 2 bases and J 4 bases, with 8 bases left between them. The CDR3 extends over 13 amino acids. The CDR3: CASSQTGIYGYTF. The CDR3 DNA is TGCGCCAGCAGCCAAACAGGGATCTATGGCTACACCTTC.

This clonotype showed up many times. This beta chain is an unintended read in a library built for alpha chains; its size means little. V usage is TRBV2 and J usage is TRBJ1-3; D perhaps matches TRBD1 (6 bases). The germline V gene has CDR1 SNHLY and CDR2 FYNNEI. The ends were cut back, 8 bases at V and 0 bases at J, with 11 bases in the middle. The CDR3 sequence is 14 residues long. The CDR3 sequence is CASSGQISGNTIYF. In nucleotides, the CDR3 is TGTGCCAGCTCAGGACAGATCTCTGGAAACACCATATATTTT.